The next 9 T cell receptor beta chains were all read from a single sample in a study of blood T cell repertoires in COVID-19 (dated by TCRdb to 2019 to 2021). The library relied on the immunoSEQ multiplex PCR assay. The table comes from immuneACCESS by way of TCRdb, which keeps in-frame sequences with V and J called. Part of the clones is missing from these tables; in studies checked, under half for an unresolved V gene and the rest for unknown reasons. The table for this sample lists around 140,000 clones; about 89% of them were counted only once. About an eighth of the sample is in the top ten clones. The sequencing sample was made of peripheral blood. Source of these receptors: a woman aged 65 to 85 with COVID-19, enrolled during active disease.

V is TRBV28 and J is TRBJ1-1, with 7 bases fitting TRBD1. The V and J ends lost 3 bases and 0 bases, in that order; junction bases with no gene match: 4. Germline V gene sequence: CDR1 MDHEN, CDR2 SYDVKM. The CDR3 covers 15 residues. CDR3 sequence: CASSLDRTVNTEAFF. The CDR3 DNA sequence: TGTGCCAGCAGTTTGGACAGGACAGTGAACACTGAAGCTTTCTTT. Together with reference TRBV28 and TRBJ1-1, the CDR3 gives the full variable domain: DVKVTQSSRYLVKRTGEKVFLECVQDMDHENMFWYRQDPGLGLRLIYFSYDVKMKEKGDIPEGYSVSREKKERFSLILESASTNQTSMYLCASSLDRTVNTEAFFGQGTRLTVV.

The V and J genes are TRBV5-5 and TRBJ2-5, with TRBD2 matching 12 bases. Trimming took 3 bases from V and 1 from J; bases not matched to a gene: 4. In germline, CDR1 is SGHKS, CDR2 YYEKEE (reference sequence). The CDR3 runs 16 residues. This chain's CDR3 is CASSSSLAGGQETQYF. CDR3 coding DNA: TGTGCCAGCAGCTCCTCACTAGCGGGGGGCCAAGAGACCCAGTACTTC.

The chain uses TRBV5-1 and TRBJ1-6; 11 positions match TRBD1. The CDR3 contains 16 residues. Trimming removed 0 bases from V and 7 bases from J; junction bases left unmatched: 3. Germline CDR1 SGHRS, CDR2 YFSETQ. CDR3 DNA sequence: TGCGCCAGCAGCTTGGCCGGGACAGGGGGGAATTCACCCCTCCACTTT. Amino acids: CASSLAGTGGNSPLHF.

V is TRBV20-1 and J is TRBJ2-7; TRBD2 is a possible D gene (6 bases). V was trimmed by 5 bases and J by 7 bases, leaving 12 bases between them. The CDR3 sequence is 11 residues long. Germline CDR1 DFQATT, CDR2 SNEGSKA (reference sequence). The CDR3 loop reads CSAPGLLEQYF. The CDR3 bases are TGCAGTGCTCCGGGACTTCTGGAGCAGTACTTC.

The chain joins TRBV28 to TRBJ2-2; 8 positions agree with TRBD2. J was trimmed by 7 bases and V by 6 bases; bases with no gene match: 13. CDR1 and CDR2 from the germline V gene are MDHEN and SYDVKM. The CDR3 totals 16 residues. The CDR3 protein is CASSPGGSNIFGELFF. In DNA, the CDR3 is TGTGCCAGCAGCCCGGGGGGGTCCAACATCTTCGGGGAGCTGTTTTTT.

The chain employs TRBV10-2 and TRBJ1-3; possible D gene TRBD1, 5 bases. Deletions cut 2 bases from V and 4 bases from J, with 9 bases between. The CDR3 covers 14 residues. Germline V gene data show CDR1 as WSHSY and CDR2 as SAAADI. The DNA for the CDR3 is TGCGCCAGCAGTGAGAAAGGGGCCGGAAACACCATATATTTT. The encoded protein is CASSEKGAGNTIYF.

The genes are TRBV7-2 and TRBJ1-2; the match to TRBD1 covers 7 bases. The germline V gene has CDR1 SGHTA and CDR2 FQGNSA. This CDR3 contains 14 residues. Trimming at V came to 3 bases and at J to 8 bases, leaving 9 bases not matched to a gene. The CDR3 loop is CASSFTQGTVGYTF. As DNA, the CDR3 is TGTGCCAGCAGCTTCACACAGGGGACGGTGGGCTACACCTTC.

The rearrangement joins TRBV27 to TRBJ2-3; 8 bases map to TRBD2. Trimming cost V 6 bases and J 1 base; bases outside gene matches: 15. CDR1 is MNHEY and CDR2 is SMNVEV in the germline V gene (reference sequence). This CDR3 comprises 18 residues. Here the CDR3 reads CASRRRPIAGRGTDTQYF. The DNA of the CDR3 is TGTGCCAGCAGGCGGCGACCGATAGCGGGACGGGGCACAGATACGCAGTATTTT.

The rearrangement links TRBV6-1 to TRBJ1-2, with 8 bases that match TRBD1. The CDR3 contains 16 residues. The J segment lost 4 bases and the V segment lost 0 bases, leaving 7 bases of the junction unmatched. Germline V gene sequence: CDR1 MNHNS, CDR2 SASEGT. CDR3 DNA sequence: TGTGCCAGCAGTGAAGCGCCCCCCGGGACAGGCTATGGCTACACCTTC. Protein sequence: CASSEAPPGTGYGYTF.